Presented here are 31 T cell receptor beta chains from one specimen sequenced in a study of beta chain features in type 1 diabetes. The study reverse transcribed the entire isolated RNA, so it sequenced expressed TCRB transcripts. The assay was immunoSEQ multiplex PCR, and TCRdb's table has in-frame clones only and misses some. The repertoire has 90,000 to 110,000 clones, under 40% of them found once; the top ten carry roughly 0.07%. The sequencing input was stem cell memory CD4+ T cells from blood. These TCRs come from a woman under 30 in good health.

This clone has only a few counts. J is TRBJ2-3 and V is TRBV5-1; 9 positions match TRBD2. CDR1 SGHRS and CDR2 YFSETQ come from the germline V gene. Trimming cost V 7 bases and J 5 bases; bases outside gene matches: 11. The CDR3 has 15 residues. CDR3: CASFRSSGNGDTQYF. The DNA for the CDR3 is TGCGCCAGCTTCCGGTCTAGCGGGAATGGAGATACGCAGTATTTT.

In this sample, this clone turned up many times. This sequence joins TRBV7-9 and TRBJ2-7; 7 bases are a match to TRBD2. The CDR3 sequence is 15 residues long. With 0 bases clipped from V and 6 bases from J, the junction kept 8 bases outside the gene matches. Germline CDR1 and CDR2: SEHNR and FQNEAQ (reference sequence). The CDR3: CASSLAWEGPSEQYF. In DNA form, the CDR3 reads TGTGCCAGCAGCTTAGCCTGGGAGGGGCCCTCCGAGCAGTACTTC.

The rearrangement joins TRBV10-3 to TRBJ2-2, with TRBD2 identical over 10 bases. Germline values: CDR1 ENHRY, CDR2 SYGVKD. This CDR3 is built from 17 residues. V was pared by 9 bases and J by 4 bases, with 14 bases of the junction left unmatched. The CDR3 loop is CAIGGLAGVFGTGELFF. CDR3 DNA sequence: TGTGCCATAGGGGGTCTAGCGGGAGTGTTCGGCACCGGGGAGCTGTTTTTT.

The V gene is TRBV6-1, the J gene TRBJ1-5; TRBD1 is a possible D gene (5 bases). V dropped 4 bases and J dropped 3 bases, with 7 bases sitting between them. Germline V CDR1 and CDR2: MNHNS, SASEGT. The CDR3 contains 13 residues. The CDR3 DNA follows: TGTGCCAGCAGTGCCAGGGACAATCAGCCCCAGCATTTT. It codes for CASSARDNQPQHF.

CDR3 region: CASKGGDDTQYF. CDR3 sequence (DNA): TGTGCCAGCAAGGGGGGGGACGATACGCAGTATTTT. The chain carries TRBV7-9 and TRBJ2-3, with a possible D match to TRBD2 (7 bases). Germline V CDR1 and CDR2: SEHNR, FQNEAQ (reference sequence). V was clipped by 7 bases and J by 6 bases, with 11 bases between them. This CDR3 is built from 12 residues.

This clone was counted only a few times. CDR3 coding DNA: TGTGCCAGTAGTCCCCGGATAACCCAGGGTGAAAAACTGTTTTTT. The encoded protein is CASSPRITQGEKLFF. The V call is TRBV19, the J call TRBJ1-4, with a tentative D call TRBD1 (5 bases). This CDR3 contains 15 residues. V lost 5 bases to trimming and J lost 7 bases, with 17 bases between them. CDR1 and CDR2 from the germline V gene are LNHDA and SQIVND (reference sequence).

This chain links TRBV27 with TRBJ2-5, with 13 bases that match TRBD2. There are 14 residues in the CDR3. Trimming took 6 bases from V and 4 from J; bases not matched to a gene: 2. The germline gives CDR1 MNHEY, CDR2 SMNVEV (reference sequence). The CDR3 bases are TGTGCCAGCAGGGGACTAGCGGGACTAGAGACCCAGTACTTC. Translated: CASRGLAGLETQYF.

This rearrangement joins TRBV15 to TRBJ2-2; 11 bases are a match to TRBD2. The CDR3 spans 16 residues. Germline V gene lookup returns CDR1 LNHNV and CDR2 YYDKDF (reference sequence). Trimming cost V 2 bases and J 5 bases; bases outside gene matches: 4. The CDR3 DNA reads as TGTGCCACCAGCAGAAGGGGACTAGCGGCAACCGGGGAGCTGTTTTTT. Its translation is CATSRRGLAATGELFF. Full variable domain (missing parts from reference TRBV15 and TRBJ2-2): DAMVIQNPRYQVTQFGKPVTLSCSQTLNHNVMYWYQQKSSQAPKLLFHYYDKDFNNEADTPDNFQSRRPNTSFCFLDIRSPGLGDTAMYLCATSRRGLAATGELFFGEGSRLTVL.

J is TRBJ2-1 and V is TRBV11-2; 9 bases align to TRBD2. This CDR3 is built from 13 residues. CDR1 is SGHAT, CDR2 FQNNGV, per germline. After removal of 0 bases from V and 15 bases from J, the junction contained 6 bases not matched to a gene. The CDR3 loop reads CASSLESGRRRFF. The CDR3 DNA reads TGTGCCAGCAGCTTAGAGAGCGGGAGGCGGCGGTTCTTC. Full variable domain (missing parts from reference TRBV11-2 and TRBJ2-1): EAGVAQSPRYKIIEKRQSVAFWCNPISGHATLYWYQQILGQGPKLLIQFQNNGVVDDSQLPKDRFSAERLKGVDSTLKIQPAKLEDSAVYLCASSLESGRRRFFGPGTRLTVL.

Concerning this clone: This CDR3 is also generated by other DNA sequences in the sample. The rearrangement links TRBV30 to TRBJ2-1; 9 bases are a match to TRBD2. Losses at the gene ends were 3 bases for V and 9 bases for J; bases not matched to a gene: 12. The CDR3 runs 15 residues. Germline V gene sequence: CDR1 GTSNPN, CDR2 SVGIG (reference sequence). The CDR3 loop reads CAWSALAGLWTEQFF. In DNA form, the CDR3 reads TGTGCCTGGAGCGCGCTAGCGGGACTTTGGACTGAGCAGTTCTTC.

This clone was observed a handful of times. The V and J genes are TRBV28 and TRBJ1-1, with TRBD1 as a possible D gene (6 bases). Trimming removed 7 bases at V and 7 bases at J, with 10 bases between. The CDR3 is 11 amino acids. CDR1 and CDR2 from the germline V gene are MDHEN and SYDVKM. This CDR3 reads CASKGQSEAFF. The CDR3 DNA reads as TGTGCCAGCAAAGGACAGAGTGAAGCTTTCTTT.

CDR3: CASTPAGRNYGYTF. The DNA of the CDR3 is TGTGCCAGCACCCCTGCCGGCAGGAACTATGGCTACACCTTC. The chain is built from TRBV25-1 and TRBJ1-2; the D is unclear. The CDR3 is made up of 14 amino acids. The V end was cut by 7 bases, the J end by 2 bases, with 14 bases between. Germline V lookup: CDR1 MGHDK, CDR2 SYGVNS.

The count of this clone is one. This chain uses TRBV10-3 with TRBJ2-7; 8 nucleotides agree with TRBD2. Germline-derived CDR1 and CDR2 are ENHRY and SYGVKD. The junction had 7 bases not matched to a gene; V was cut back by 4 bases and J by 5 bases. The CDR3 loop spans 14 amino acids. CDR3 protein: CAISVYAGGHEQYF. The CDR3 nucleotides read TGTGCCATCAGTGTATATGCGGGAGGCCACGAGCAGTACTTC.

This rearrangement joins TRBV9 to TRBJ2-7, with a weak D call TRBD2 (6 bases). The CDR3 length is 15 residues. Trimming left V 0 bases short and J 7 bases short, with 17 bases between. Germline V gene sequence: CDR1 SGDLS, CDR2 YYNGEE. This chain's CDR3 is CASSVVSGDIGEQYF. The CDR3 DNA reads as TGTGCCAGCAGCGTAGTTAGCGGTGATATCGGGGAGCAGTACTTC.

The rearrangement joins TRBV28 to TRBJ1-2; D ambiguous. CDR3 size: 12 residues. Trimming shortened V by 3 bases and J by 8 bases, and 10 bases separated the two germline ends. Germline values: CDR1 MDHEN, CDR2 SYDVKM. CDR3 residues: CASSLDGRGYTF. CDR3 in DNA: TGTGCCAGCAGTTTGGACGGGAGGGGCTACACCTTC.

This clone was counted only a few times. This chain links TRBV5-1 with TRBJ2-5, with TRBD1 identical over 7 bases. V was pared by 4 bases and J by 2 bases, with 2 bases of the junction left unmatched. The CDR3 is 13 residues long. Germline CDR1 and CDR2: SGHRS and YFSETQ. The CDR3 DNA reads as TGCGCCAGCAGCGTCAGGGGGCAAGAGACCCAGTACTTC. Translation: CASSVRGQETQYF.

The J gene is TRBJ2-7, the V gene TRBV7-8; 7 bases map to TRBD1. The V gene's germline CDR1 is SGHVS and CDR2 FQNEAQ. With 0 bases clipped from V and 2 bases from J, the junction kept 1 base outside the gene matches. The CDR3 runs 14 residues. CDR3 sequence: CASSLATGTYEQYF. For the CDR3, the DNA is TGTGCCAGCAGCTTAGCGACAGGGACCTACGAGCAGTACTTC.

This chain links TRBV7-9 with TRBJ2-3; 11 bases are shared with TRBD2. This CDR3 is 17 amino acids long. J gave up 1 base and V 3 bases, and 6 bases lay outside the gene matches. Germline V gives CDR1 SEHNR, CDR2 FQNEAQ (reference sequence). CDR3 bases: TGTGCCAGCAGCTTCGGGACTAGCGGCATTCGCACAGATACGCAGTATTTT. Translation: CASSFGTSGIRTDTQYF.

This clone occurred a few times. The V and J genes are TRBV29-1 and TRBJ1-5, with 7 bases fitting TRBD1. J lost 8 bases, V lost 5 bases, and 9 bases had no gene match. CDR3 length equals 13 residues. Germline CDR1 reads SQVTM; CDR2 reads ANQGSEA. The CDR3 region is CSVRGQWGEPQHF. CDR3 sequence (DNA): TGCAGCGTTAGGGGGCAGTGGGGAGAGCCCCAGCATTTT.

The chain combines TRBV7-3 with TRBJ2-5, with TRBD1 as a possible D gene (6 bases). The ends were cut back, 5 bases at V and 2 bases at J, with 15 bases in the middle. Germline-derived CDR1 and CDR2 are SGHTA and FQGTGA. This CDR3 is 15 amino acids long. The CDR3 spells CASSPTSGQQETQYF. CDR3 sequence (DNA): TGTGCCAGCAGCCCCACCTCTGGACAGCAAGAGACCCAGTACTTC.

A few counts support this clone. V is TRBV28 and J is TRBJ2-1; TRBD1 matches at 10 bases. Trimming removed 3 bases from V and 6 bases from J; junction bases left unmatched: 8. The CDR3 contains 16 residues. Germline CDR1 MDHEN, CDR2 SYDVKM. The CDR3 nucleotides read TGTGCCAGCAGTTTCCTGGGACAGGGGTTGTCCAATGAGCAGTTCTTC. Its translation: CASSFLGQGLSNEQFF.

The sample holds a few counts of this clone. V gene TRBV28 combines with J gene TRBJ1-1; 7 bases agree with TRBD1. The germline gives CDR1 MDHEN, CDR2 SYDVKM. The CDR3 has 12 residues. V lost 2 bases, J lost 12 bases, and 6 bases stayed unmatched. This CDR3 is CASSLISQGSFF. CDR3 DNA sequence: TGTGCCAGCAGTTTAATTTCACAGGGGTCTTTCTTT.

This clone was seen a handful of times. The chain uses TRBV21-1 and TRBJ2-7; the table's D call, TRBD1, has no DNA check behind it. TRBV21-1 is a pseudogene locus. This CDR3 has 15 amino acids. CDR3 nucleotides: TGTGCCAGATCCGGGACAGGGGATATCACCTACGAGCAGTACTTC. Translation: CARSGTGDITYEQYF.

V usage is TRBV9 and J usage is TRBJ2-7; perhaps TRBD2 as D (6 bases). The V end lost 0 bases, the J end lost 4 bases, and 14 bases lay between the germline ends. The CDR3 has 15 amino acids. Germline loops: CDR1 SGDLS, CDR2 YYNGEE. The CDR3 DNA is TGTGCCAGCAGCGTAGAGGAGGGTGTCTGGTACGAGCAGTACTTC. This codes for CASSVEEGVWYEQYF. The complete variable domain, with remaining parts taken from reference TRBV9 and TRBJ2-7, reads DSGVTQTPKHLITATGQRVTLRCSPRSGDLSVYWYQQSLDQGLQFLIQYYNGEERAKGNILERFSAQQFPDLHSELNLSSLELGDSALYFCASSVEEGVWYEQYFGPGTRLTVT.

The DNA for the CDR3 is TGTGCCAGCAGCTTGTTACAGCCGAACACTGAAGCTTTCTTT. Its translation: CASSLLQPNTEAFF. The V and J genes are TRBV7-8 and TRBJ1-1, with no clear D. With 3 bases removed from V and 1 base from J, the gap between germline ends came to 9 bases. This CDR3 spans 14 amino acids. Germline assignment: CDR1 SGHVS and CDR2 FQNEAQ.

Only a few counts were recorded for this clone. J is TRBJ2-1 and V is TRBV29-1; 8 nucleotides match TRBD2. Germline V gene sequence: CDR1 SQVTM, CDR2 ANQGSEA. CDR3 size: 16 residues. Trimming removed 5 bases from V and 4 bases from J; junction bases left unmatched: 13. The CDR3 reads CSVLGGVAGKYNEQFF. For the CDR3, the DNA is TGCAGCGTTCTCGGGGGGGTAGCGGGAAAGTACAATGAGCAGTTCTTC.

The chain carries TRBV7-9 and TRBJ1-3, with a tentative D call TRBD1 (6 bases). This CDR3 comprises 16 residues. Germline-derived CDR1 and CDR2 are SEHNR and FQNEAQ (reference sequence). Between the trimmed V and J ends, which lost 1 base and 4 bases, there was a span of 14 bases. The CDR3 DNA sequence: TGTGCCAGCAGCTTAGGTGGCAGGGGATCCGGAAACACCATATATTTT. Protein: CASSLGGRGSGNTIYF.

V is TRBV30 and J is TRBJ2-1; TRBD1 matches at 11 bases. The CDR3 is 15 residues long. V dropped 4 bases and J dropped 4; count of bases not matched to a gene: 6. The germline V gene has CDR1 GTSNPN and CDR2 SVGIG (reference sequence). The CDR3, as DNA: TGTGCCTGGACCACAGGGACAGGGGGGTACAATGAGCAGTTCTTC. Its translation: CAWTTGTGGYNEQFF.

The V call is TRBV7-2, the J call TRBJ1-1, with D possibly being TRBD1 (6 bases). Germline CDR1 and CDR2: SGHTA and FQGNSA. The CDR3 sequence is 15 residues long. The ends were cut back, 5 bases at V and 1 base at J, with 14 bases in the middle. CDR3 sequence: CASSPWGGQNTEAFF. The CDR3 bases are TGTGCCAGCAGCCCTTGGGGGGGCCAGAACACTGAAGCTTTCTTT. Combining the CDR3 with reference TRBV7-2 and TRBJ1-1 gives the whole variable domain GAGVSQSPSNKVTEKGKDVELRCDPISGHTALYWYRQSLGQGLEFLIYFQGNSAPDKSGLPSDRFSAERTGGSVSTLTIQRTQQEDSAVYLCASSPWGGQNTEAFFGQGTRLTVV.

The CDR3 loop is CASKGGRAYEQYF. The CDR3 bases are TGTGCCAGCAAGGGCGGGAGGGCCTACGAGCAGTACTTC. This chain links TRBV6-6 with TRBJ2-7; 9 nucleotides line up with TRBD2. V shed 7 bases, J shed 2 bases, and the junction held 3 bases outside the gene matches. The germline V gene has CDR1 MNHNY and CDR2 SVGAGI (reference sequence). The CDR3 totals 13 residues.

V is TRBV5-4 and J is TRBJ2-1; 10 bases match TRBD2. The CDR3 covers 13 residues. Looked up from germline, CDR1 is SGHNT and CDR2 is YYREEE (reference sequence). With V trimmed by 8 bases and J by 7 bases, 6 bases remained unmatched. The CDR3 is CASLAGASNEQFF. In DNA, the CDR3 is TGTGCCAGTCTAGCGGGAGCGTCGAATGAGCAGTTCTTC.